The next 13 T cell receptor beta chains were all read from a single sample in a study of shared clonotypes between healthy human individuals. Method: immunoSEQ multiplex PCR; TCRdb's copy keeps in-frame clones and lacks some. Altogether some 790,000 clones are present, roughly 72% being singletons, with the ten largest covering more than 1.5%. The sample was memory CD4+ T cells sorted from blood. Subset: CD45RA-negative fraction. The receptors originated from a woman aged 25-40 years in good health.

V is TRBV10-1 and J is TRBJ1-1; D gene unclear. The V gene's germline CDR1 is WNHNN and CDR2 SYGVQD (reference sequence). Trimming took off 5 bases at V and 8 bases at J, with 9 bases between the two ends. The CDR3 totals 11 residues. CDR3: CASSRGLEAFF. Written as DNA, the CDR3 is TGCGCCAGCAGTAGAGGACTGGAAGCTTTCTTT.

The chain combines TRBV4-1 with TRBJ1-4; no clear D. The CDR3 contains 18 residues. V lost 0 bases and J lost 8, with 22 bases in between. The germline V gene encodes CDR1 MGHRA and CDR2 YSYEKL. CDR3 sequence: CASSQERPGLPGEEKLFF. In DNA, the CDR3 is TGCGCCAGCAGCCAAGAACGGCCCGGGCTCCCTGGTGAAGAAAAACTGTTTTTT.

The V gene is TRBV6-6, the J gene TRBJ2-6; no firm D call. The CDR3 is made up of 16 amino acids. V lost 2 bases and J lost 0, with 8 bases in between. The germline V gene has CDR1 MNHNY and CDR2 SVGAGI (reference sequence). CDR3 coding DNA: TGTGCCAGCAGTTACCGGGTTCTCTCTGGGGCCAACGTCCTGACTTTC. The encoded protein is CASSYRVLSGANVLTF.

This chain links TRBV2 with TRBJ1-2; 8 bases match TRBD1. Germline V lookup: CDR1 SNHLY, CDR2 FYNNEI. CDR3 length: 14 residues. Trimming removed 7 bases from V and 4 bases from J; junction bases left unmatched: 8. The CDR3 sequence: CASMNTGGVYGYTF. Written as DNA, the CDR3 is TGTGCCAGCATGAATACAGGGGGAGTCTATGGCTACACCTTC.

A remark on this clone: The sample holds other DNA sequences that translate to the same CDR3. The DNA of the CDR3 is TGTGCCAGCTCACCGGCAGGGGGGAACACTGAAGCTTTCTTT. It is translated as CASSPAGGNTEAFF. The V and J genes are TRBV18 and TRBJ1-1, with 7 bases aligning to TRBD1. This CDR3 has 14 residues. The germline gives CDR1 KGHSH, CDR2 LQKENI. V trimming: 3 bases; J trimming: 1 base; junction bases outside the gene matches: 2.

This chain links TRBV11-2 with TRBJ2-5; D is unclear. This CDR3 spans 14 amino acids. Trimming took off 5 bases at V and 5 bases at J, with 15 bases between the two ends. CDR1 is SGHAT, CDR2 FQNNGV, per germline. CDR3 residues: CASSPSPVGETQYF. The CDR3, as DNA: TGTGCCAGCAGCCCATCACCGGTTGGGGAGACCCAGTACTTC. Full variable domain (missing parts from reference TRBV11-2 and TRBJ2-5): EAGVAQSPRYKIIEKRQSVAFWCNPISGHATLYWYQQILGQGPKLLIQFQNNGVVDDSQLPKDRFSAERLKGVDSTLKIQPAKLEDSAVYLCASSPSPVGETQYFGPGTRLLVL.

This clone occurred many times. The chain has TRBV27 and TRBJ1-1; D gene ambiguous. The CDR3 length is 14 residues. V lost 0 bases and J 0 bases, leaving 5 bases between the germline ends. From germline, CDR1 is MNHEY and CDR2 SMNVEV (reference sequence). The CDR3 loop reads CASSLSRVNTEAFF. In DNA form, the CDR3 reads TGTGCCAGCAGTTTATCCCGGGTGAACACTGAAGCTTTCTTT.

The chain recombines TRBV11-2 with TRBJ1-2; TRBD1 matches 9 bases. CDR3 size: 14 residues. The germline V gene has CDR1 SGHAT and CDR2 FQNNGV. The V gene end was trimmed by 5 bases and the J gene end by 4 bases; junction bases not matched to a gene: 5. Here the CDR3 DNA reads TGTGCCAGCAGCCAGGAACAGGGGGCCTATGGCTACACCTTC. It codes for CASSQEQGAYGYTF.

V gene TRBV28 combines with J gene TRBJ2-7, with TRBD1 matching over 10 bases. The CDR3 covers 15 residues. V shed 2 bases and J 3 bases; nucleotides not matched to a gene: 4. Germline V CDR1 and CDR2: MDHEN, SYDVKM. The CDR3 reads CASSLRTGGNYEQYF. CDR3 in DNA: TGTGCCAGCAGTTTAAGGACAGGGGGTAACTACGAGCAGTACTTC.

The rearrangement joins TRBV6-5 to TRBJ2-7; a weak D match, TRBD1 (6 bases). CDR3 length: 16 amino acids. V was cut by 0 bases and J by 2 bases, with 14 bases left in between. CDR1 is MNHEY and CDR2 is SVGAGI in the germline V gene. The CDR3 nucleotides read TGTGCCAGCAGTTACTCGATTTACCCAGGGGCCTACGAGCAGTACTTC. This gives the protein CASSYSIYPGAYEQYF.

This sequence joins TRBV21-1 and TRBJ2-7. TRBV21-1 is tagged as a pseudogene. The CDR3 extends over 15 amino acids. The CDR3 sequence: CASSKGSGPSNEQYF. In DNA, the CDR3 is TGTGCCAGCAGCAAAGGATCAGGACCCTCCAACGAGCAGTACTTC.

The V gene is TRBV4-2, the J gene TRBJ2-6, with D maybe TRBD2 (5 bases). V was trimmed by 1 base and J by 0 bases, leaving 7 bases between them. The CDR3 is 16 residues long. CDR1 and CDR2 (germline): LGHNA, YNFKEQ. Here the CDR3 DNA reads TGTGCCAGCAGCCAAGTGGGGAGCTCTGGGGCCAACGTCCTGACTTTC. The encoded protein is CASSQVGSSGANVLTF.

The chain uses TRBV19 and TRBJ2-6; D possibly corresponds to TRBD2 (5 bases). Germline V gene data show CDR1 as LNHDA and CDR2 as SQIVND (reference sequence). Between the trimmed V and J ends, which lost 4 bases and 1 base, there was a span of 8 bases. The CDR3 runs to 15 residues. The CDR3 is CASSTEGSGANVLTF. The CDR3 DNA is TGTGCCAGTAGTACCGAGGGTTCTGGGGCCAACGTCCTGACTTTC.